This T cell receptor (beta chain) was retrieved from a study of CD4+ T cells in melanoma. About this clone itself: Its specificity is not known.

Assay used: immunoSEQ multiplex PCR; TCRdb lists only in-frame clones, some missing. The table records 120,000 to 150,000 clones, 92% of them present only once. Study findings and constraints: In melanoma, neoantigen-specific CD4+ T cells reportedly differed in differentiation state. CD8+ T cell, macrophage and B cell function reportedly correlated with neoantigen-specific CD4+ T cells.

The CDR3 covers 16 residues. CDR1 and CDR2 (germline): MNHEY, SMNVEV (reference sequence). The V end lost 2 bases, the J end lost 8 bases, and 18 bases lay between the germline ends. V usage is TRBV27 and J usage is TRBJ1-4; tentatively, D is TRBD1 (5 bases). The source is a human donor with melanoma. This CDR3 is CASSLSLGALGEKLFF. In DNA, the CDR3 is TGTGCCAGCAGTTTAAGCCTCGGGGCCTTAGGGGAAAAACTGTTTTTT.